A selection of T cell receptor beta chains follows, all from one sample in a study of cytomegalovirus exposure and HLA in healthy donors. The assay was immunoSEQ multiplex PCR, and TCRdb's table has in-frame clones only and misses some. Counted here are roughly 130,000 clones, roughly 78% occurring once; the ten biggest clones make up 1%. Source material: PBMCs. These receptors originate from a man in his forties in good health and CMV-seronegative. The CDR3 runs from the conserved cysteine through the conserved F or W. D genes are given only for firm matches. Some rows have no size entry. The others give once, few or many, or a class for an expanded clone.

j_gene	d_gene	abundance	v_gene	CDR3nt	CDR3aa
TRBJ2-5	TRBD2	NA	TRBV7-2	TGTGCCAGCAGCTTACAGAGCGGGGGGGCTGGGGAGACCCAGTACTTC	CASSLQSGGAGETQYF
TRBJ2-5	NA	NA	TRBV7-8	TGTGCCAGCAGCTCGTTGGGGGGAGAGACCCAGTACTTC	CASSSLGGETQYF
TRBJ2-2	NA	NA	TRBV6-5	TGTGCCAGCAGTTACGGCGGGTTCACCGGGGAGCTGTTTTTT	CASSYGGFTGELFF
TRBJ1-3	TRBD1	NA	TRBV30	TGTGCCTTAGGACAGGTGAACACCATATATTTT	CALGQVNTIYF
TRBJ2-5	NA	once	TRBV7-8	TGTGCCAGCAGCTTATCCCCGGAGACCCAGTACTTC	CASSLSPETQYF
TRBJ1-3	NA	few	TRBV9	TGTGCCAGCCGCCCAGACCCAGGGTCAGGAAACACCATATATTTT	CASRPDPGSGNTIYF
TRBJ2-7	TRBD1	NA	TRBV28	TGTGCCAGCAGTTCCGGACAGGGATACGAGCAGTACTTC	CASSSGQGYEQYF
TRBJ2-2	NA	NA	TRBV5-1	TGCGCCAGCAGCTTGTTCCAGGCGAACACCGGGGAGCTGTTTTTT	CASSLFQANTGELFF
TRBJ1-6	TRBD1	NA	TRBV6-5	TGTGCCAGCACCGAGACAGGGAATTCACCCCTCCACTTT	CASTETGNSPLHF
TRBJ1-1	TRBD1	NA	TRBV15	TGTGCCACCAGCCAGGACAGGGCGACCACTGAAGCTTTCTTT	CATSQDRATTEAFF
TRBJ2-1	NA	NA	TRBV9	TGTGCCAGCAGCGGAGCGCTAACCTACAATGAGCAGTTCTTC	CASSGALTYNEQFF
TRBJ2-7	NA	NA	TRBV6-1	TGTGCCAGCAGTGTTCAGGGGCATAACCTCCACGAGCAGTACTTC	CASSVQGHNLHEQYF
TRBJ2-3	TRBD2	NA	TRBV5-1	TGCGCCAGCAGCTTGGACGCTAGCGGGTTAGATACGCAGTATTTT	CASSLDASGLDTQYF
TRBJ2-3	TRBD1	NA	TRBV30	TGTGCCTGGGGGACAGGGGCAGATACGCAGTATTTT	CAWGTGADTQYF
TRBJ2-7	NA	NA	TRBV6-6	TGTGCCAGCAGCCCCTCCTACGAGCAGTACTTC	CASSPSYEQYF
TRBJ1-6	TRBD1	NA	TRBV30	TGTGCCTGGAGTCGACCAGGGGGACCACCCCTCCACTTT	CAWSRPGGPPLHF
TRBJ2-1	TRBD2	NA	TRBV10-2	TGCGCCAGCAGGGGGACTAGCGGGTACAATGAGCAGTTCTTC	CASRGTSGYNEQFF
TRBJ2-7	TRBD2	once	TRBV2	TGTGCCAGCAGTCATCCGACTAGCGGGAGGGAACCAACCTACGAGCAGTACTTC	CASSHPTSGREPTYEQYF
TRBJ1-4	NA	few	TRBV25-1	TGTGCCAGCAGCGGGGGGTCAGCAACTAATGAAAAACTGTTTTTT	CASSGGSATNEKLFF
TRBJ2-6	NA	NA	TRBV7-5	TGTGTCAGAAGCTTATCCGACAATGGGGCCAACGTCCTGACTTTC	CVRSLSDNGANVLTF
TRBJ2-3	TRBD2	NA	TRBV7-2	TGTGCCAGCAGCTTTACTAGCGGGAGAACAGATACGCAGTATTTT	CASSFTSGRTDTQYF
TRBJ2-1	NA	NA	TRBV30	TGTGCCTGGAGTGTTGGTAGCGCAGCCTACAATGAGCAGTTCTTC	CAWSVGSAAYNEQFF
TRBJ1-2	NA	NA	TRBV19	TGTGCCAGTAGTATAGAAGGAACCGCTACTTACAACAGGGGCTACACCTTC	CASSIEGTATYNRGYTF
TRBJ2-1	TRBD2	NA	TRBV5-4	TGTGCCAGCAGCCCCTCAACGGGACTAGCGGGAGTTGAGCAGTTCTTC	CASSPSTGLAGVEQFF
TRBJ2-6	NA	NA	TRBV5-1	TGCGCCAGCAGCTTGGTGACAGACGTAAGCTCTGGGGCCAACGTCCTGACTTTC	CASSLVTDVSSGANVLTF
TRBJ1-5	NA	NA	TRBV5-1	TGCGCCAGCAGCTTGAATGCAGGGCTAGATCAGCCCCAGCATTTT	CASSLNAGLDQPQHF
TRBJ1-1	TRBD1	few	TRBV5-1	TGCGCCAGCAGCCCCGGACAGGGCACTGAAGCTTTCTTT	CASSPGQGTEAFF
TRBJ2-2	TRBD2	NA	TRBV27	TGTGCCAGCAGTTTTGGGAGGGTTCTAGCCGGGGAGCTGTTTTTT	CASSFGRVLAGELFF
TRBJ2-7	NA	NA	TRBV7-9	TGTGCCAGCAGCCAACGAGGGGGCTACGAGCAGTACTTC	CASSQRGGYEQYF
TRBJ1-5	TRBD1	NA	TRBV7-2	TGTGCCAGCAGCCCCAGACAGGGACGAAGCGGCAATCAGCCCCAGCATTTT	CASSPRQGRSGNQPQHF
TRBJ2-3	NA	NA	TRBV15	TGTGCCACCAGCAGAGGAGGATCAGATACGCAGTATTTT	CATSRGGSDTQYF
TRBJ1-2	NA	NA	TRBV11-2	TGTGCCAGCAGCTTAGGGCTCATTCAGGGCTACACCTTC	CASSLGLIQGYTF
TRBJ2-5	TRBD1	NA	TRBV2	TGTGCCATAACAGGGGTGGGAGAGACCCAGTACTTC	CAITGVGETQYF
TRBJ2-1	NA	NA	TRBV18	TGTGCCAGCTCACCAGCTAGTAGCTCCTACAATGAGCAGTTCTTC	CASSPASSSYNEQFF